The 15 T cell receptor beta chains below all came from one sample that was sequenced in a study of T-cell reconstitution after alpha-beta-depleted transplantation in children (dated by TCRdb to 2016 to 2017). Receptor libraries were prepared by PCR. Sequencer: Illumina HiSeq 2500. TCR libraries were prepared with molecular barcoding, using unique molecular identifiers to normalize TCRbeta repertoire quantification. TCRdb trimmed the raw reads at Q25, called clones with MiXCR and kept productive beta chains. Entries are consolidated by CDR3 protein sequence, retaining the most common genes and DNA. The sample data list around 440,000 distinct CDR3 sequences, and under 12% of these were observed just once. In total, the top ten clones hold around 2.2% of the sample. The label giving this sample's treatment or condition can be read as: allogeneic hematopoietic cell transplantation with graft depleted of TCRalphabeta T cells and CD19 B cells.

The specimen comprised PBMCs, sampled before TCRalphabeta/CD19-depleted stem cell transplant. These receptors all come from a child younger than 10 with inherited bone marrow failure, due to receive a stem cell transplant.

This clonotype was counted at least ten times. The genes are TRBV18 and TRBJ2-1, with D tentatively TRBD2 (5 bases). This CDR3 region has 17 residues. The germline CDR1 and CDR2 sequences are KGHSH and LQKENI. Deletions cut 3 bases from V and 4 bases from J, with 19 bases between. CDR3 region: CASSPLGVSPFYNEQFF. The DNA of the CDR3 is TGTGCCAGCTCACCCCTGGGAGTTTCCCCCTTTTACAATGAGCAGTTCTTC.

This clonotype was counted at least ten times. V usage is TRBV6-5 and J usage is TRBJ2-5, with 9 bases fitting TRBD2. Germline loops: CDR1 MNHEY, CDR2 SVGAGI. V dropped 2 bases and J dropped 4; count of bases not matched to a gene: 2. This CDR3 contains 14 residues. The CDR3 spells CASSYQTSGETQYF. The CDR3 region has the DNA TGTGCCAGCAGTTACCAGACTAGCGGAGAGACCCAGTACTTC.

This clonotype was seen a handful of times. The V call is TRBV29-1, the J call TRBJ2-5, with D perhaps matching TRBD1 or TRBD2 (6 bases each). The CDR3 length is 12 residues. Germline CDR1 reads SQVTM; CDR2 reads ANQGSEA. Trimming took 4 bases from V and 5 from J, leaving 11 bases between them. The CDR3 nucleotides are TGCAGCGTTGCTGTAGGGGGGGAGACCCAGTACTTC. Amino acids: CSVAVGGETQYF. The full variable domain, rest sourced from reference TRBV29-1 and TRBJ2-5, is SAVISQKPSRDICQRGTSLTIQCQVDSQVTMMFWYRQQPGQSLTLIATANQGSEATYESGFVIDKFPISRPNLTFSTLTVSNMSPEDSSIYLCSVAVGGETQYFGPGTRLLVL.

This clonotype was seen more than once but under ten times. The V and J genes are TRBV10-3 and TRBJ2-2, with 7 positions matching TRBD2. Per the germline V gene, CDR1 is ENHRY and CDR2 is SYGVKD. V dropped 2 bases and J dropped 0; count of bases not matched to a gene: 0. The length of the CDR3 is 15 residues. The chain's CDR3 is CAISESGTNTGELFF. The CDR3 DNA sequence: TGTGCCATCAGTGAGAGCGGGACGAACACCGGGGAGCTGTTTTTT.

This clonotype was counted a few times. CDR3 DNA: TGTGCCAGCAGCCAAGTCGGGGGACTAGCGGGTCCCTTTCAAGAGACCCAGTACTTC. As protein: CASSQVGGLAGPFQETQYF. The chain has TRBV3-1 and TRBJ2-5; 12 bases map to TRBD2. The germline V gene has CDR1 LGHDT and CDR2 YNNKEL (reference sequence). The CDR3 is 19 residues long. V dropped 1 base and J dropped 2; count of bases not matched to a gene: 11.

In its sample, this clonotype was seen a few times. The CDR3 DNA reads TGTGCCAGCAGCTTAGGGCCACAGGAAGAGACCCAGTACTTC. It encodes CASSLGPQEETQYF. The chain recombines TRBV7-7 with TRBJ2-5, with D perhaps TRBD1 (5 bases). This CDR3 has 14 amino acids. V was pared by 1 base and J by 3 bases, with 9 bases between. Germline V CDR1 and CDR2: SSHAT, FNYEAQ (reference sequence).

This clonotype was seen repeatedly, ten times or more. The chain recombines TRBV7-9 with TRBJ2-3, with D tentatively TRBD1 (5 bases). V was pared by 1 base and J by 0 bases, with 14 bases between. The CDR3 spans 17 residues. Germline-derived CDR1 and CDR2 are SEHNR and FQNEAQ (reference sequence). The CDR3 here is CASSLGGEGASTDTQYF. The CDR3 nucleotides read TGTGCCAGCAGCTTAGGAGGTGAAGGGGCTAGCACAGATACGCAGTATTTT.

This clonotype has a count of ten or more. The chain couples TRBV7-8 to TRBJ2-7, with a tentative D call TRBD2 (5 bases). The CDR3 has 16 amino acids. V gave up 1 base and J gave up 3 bases, with 16 bases separating them. Germline V gene data show CDR1 as SGHVS and CDR2 as FQNEAQ. CDR3 coding DNA: TGTGCCAGCAGCTTAGATGGGAACCGGGATCTCTACGAGCAGTACTTC. This sequence encodes CASSLDGNRDLYEQYF.

Remarks on this clonotype: A much larger clone sits a single nucleotide away, making a read error possible. This rearrangement joins TRBV20-1 to TRBJ2-7, with a possible D match to TRBD1 (6 bases). V lost 1 base and J lost 9, with 16 bases in between. This CDR3 region has 13 residues. Germline loops: CDR1 DFQATT, CDR2 SNEGSKA (reference sequence). The CDR3 sequence is CSARGTVRHGQYF. The CDR3 DNA is TGCAGTGCTAGAGGGACAGTACGCCACGGGCAGTACTTC.

In the case of this clonotype: A much larger clone lies a single base off, so this may be a read error. V gene TRBV7-2 combines with J gene TRBJ2-5; no definite D call. CDR3 size: 14 residues. Germline CDR1 reads SGHTA; CDR2 reads FQGNSA. CDR3: CASSLMAPMETQHF. The DNA of the CDR3 is TGTGCCAGCAGCTTAATGGCCCCTATGGAGACCCAGCACTTC.

There are a few counts of this clonotype. The chain carries TRBV30 and TRBJ2-7, with D perhaps given as TRBD1 or TRBD2 (5 bases each). The V end lost 4 bases, the J end lost 0 bases, and 16 bases lay between the germline ends. Germline CDR1 is GTSNPN and CDR2 is SVGIG (reference sequence). This CDR3 has 15 residues. DNA of the CDR3: TGTGCCTGGACCACTGGGGCAGGGAGCTCCTACGAGCAGTACTTC. Its translation is CAWTTGAGSSYEQYF.

This clonotype showed up many times. The chain couples TRBV27 to TRBJ2-1, with TRBD1 matching over 9 bases. Germline V gene lookup returns CDR1 MNHEY and CDR2 SMNVEV (reference sequence). The trim removed 3 bases at V and 10 bases at J, leaving 7 bases unmatched. This CDR3 has 14 amino acids. The CDR3 protein is CASSLGTGNLEQFF. As DNA, the CDR3 is TGTGCCAGCAGTTTGGGGACAGGGAATTTGGAGCAGTTCTTC.

This sequence joins TRBV7-2 and TRBJ1-6; TRBD1 agrees at 7 bases. After removal of 1 base from V and 4 bases from J, the junction contained 4 bases not matched to a gene. The CDR3 sequence is 16 residues long. Germline V gene sequence: CDR1 SGHTA, CDR2 FQGNSA. Written as DNA, the CDR3 is TGTGCCAGCAGCTTAGAGGGGACAGCATATAATTCACCCCTCCACTTT. Translating gives CASSLEGTAYNSPLHF.

This clonotype occurred many times. The chain couples TRBV28 to TRBJ2-7; maybe TRBD1 (6 bases). Trimming cost V 6 bases and J 5 bases, with 20 bases left between them. CDR3 length equals 15 residues. The germline V gene encodes CDR1 MDHEN and CDR2 SYDVKM. CDR3 DNA: TGTGCCAGCAGCGAGGCCGGGCAGGGGAAGCACGAGCAGTACTTC. Protein sequence: CASSEAGQGKHEQYF.

This clonotype was observed at least ten times. The CDR3 coding sequence is TGTGCCAGTAGTATTACGGGACTAGCTAGAATAAGAGGGAATGAGCAGTTCTTC. Translation gives CASSITGLARIRGNEQFF. The V call is TRBV19, the J call TRBJ2-1; 9 bases map to TRBD2. The V segment lost 3 bases and the J segment 7 bases; nucleotides outside the gene matches: 16. Germline values: CDR1 LNHDA, CDR2 SQIVND (reference sequence). CDR3 length equals 18 residues.